Each of the 11 T cell receptor beta chains below was sequenced from the same sample in a study of CD8 T cells in ankylosing spondylitis listed by TCRdb under 2017. Overall study results and their limits: A TCR beta motif made up of several highly homologous amino acid variants appeared to be characteristic of blood from ankylosing spondylitis patients.

No antigen is known for these receptors. The library was prepared using 5' RACE. Sequencing instrument: Illumina HiSeq 2500. The public reads were reprocessed in TCRdb via fastp at Q25 and MiXCR, keeping in-frame beta chains. Each entry merges the rows of one CDR3 protein and shows their most common DNA and genes. For this sample the table gives some 330,000 distinct CDR3 sequences, of which roughly 8% were detected only once. Of the sample, approximately 15% falls within the top ten clones. Source material: blood, either unsorted or a sorted T cell fraction (not recorded which). These receptors were taken from a male donor with ankylosing spondylitis.

At least ten counts were recorded for this clonotype. The rearrangement links TRBV4-3 to TRBJ2-7; 9 nucleotides line up with TRBD1. CDR1 LGHNA and CDR2 YSLEER come from the germline V gene. This CDR3 has 16 residues. The V segment lost 5 bases and the J segment 2 bases; nucleotides outside the gene matches: 10. CDR3 nucleotide sequence: TGCGCCAGCAGCGTGGCTGACGGACAGGGGACCTACGAGCAGTACTTC. Its protein product is CASSVADGQGTYEQYF.

This clonotype was observed many times. This chain connects TRBV5-1 to TRBJ2-3; maybe TRBD2 (5 bases). Germline V gene sequence: CDR1 SGHRS, CDR2 YFSETQ. Deletions cut 9 bases from V and 2 bases from J, with 16 bases between. The CDR3 is 14 amino acids. DNA of the CDR3: TGCGCCACCGCCCGGGAAGGATACACAGATACGCAGTATTTT. Residues: CATAREGYTDTQYF.

This clonotype was observed many times. The V and J genes are TRBV12-3 or TRBV12-4 and TRBJ2-1, with D unresolved. The V end was cut by 6 bases, the J end by 0 bases, with 12 bases between. The CDR3 is 15 residues long. The CDR3 region is CASSKGRSSYNEQFF. The CDR3 coding sequence is TGTGCCAGCAGCAAAGGACGCAGCTCCTACAATGAGCAGTTCTTC.

This clonotype has at least ten counts. The chain is built from TRBV10-3 and TRBJ2-2, with TRBD2 as a possible D gene (6 bases). Trimming pared 3 bases from V and 4 bases from J, leaving 12 bases between. From germline, CDR1 is ENHRY and CDR2 SYGVKD. The CDR3 runs 15 residues. DNA for the CDR3: TGTGCCATCAGTGACGGCGGGATACGCACCGGGGAGCTGTTTTTT. It is translated as CAISDGGIRTGELFF.

There are a few counts of this clonotype. Here the CDR3 reads CASKRAGQGASPLHF. In DNA, the CDR3 is TGTGCCAGCAAAAGGGCCGGACAGGGGGCCTCACCCCTCCACTTT. The rearrangement links TRBV2 to TRBJ1-6; 11 nucleotides align to TRBD1. Germline assignment: CDR1 SNHLY and CDR2 FYNNEI. Unmatched junction bases numbered 9, after V lost 7 bases and J lost 10 bases. This CDR3 is 15 amino acids long.

The chain combines TRBV20-1 with TRBJ2-1, with 12 nucleotides matching TRBD2. Germline V gene sequence: CDR1 DFQATT, CDR2 SNEGSKA (reference sequence). CDR3 length equals 15 residues. The trim removed 0 bases at V and 10 bases at J, leaving 7 bases unmatched. The CDR3, as DNA: TGCAGTGCTAGAGATAGTCTAGCGGGAGGGGGAGAGCAGTTCTTC. Protein product: CSARDSLAGGGEQFF.

This clonotype showed up just a few times. The chain uses TRBV20-1 and TRBJ2-5; 7 bases agree with TRBD2. The CDR3 is 13 amino acids. Per the germline V gene, CDR1 is DFQATT and CDR2 is SNEGSKA (reference sequence). V shed 5 bases, J shed 2 bases, and the junction held 5 bases outside the gene matches. The CDR3 nucleotides are TGCAGTGCTCAACTAGCGTGGCAAGAGACCCAGTACTTC. As protein: CSAQLAWQETQYF.

CDR3 nucleotide sequence: TGTGCCAGCAGTACCCTAATTAACCGAGGACTAGCGGGGGCCAAAAACATTCAGTACTTC. This encodes CASSTLINRGLAGAKNIQYF. The chain joins TRBV12-3 or TRBV12-4 to TRBJ2-4; TRBD2 agrees at 12 bases. The CDR3 is 20 amino acids. V was clipped by 5 bases and J by 1 base; unmatched bases: 15.

The rearrangement joins TRBV11-2 to TRBJ2-1; 8 bases match TRBD2. CDR3 length: 15 amino acids. V was clipped by 0 bases and J by 9 bases; unmatched bases: 7. Germline V gives CDR1 SGHAT, CDR2 FQNNGV. CDR3 sequence (DNA): TGTGCCAGCAGCTTAGATCAGCGGGAGATCTCTGAGCAGTTCTTC. Translated: CASSLDQREISEQFF.

There are a few counts of this clonotype. The V and J genes are TRBV5-6 and TRBJ2-5; D ambiguous. The CDR3 consists of 14 residues. The ends were cut back, 4 bases at V and 5 bases at J, with 15 bases in the middle. CDR1 and CDR2 (germline): SGHDT, YYEEEE. The CDR3 is CASSPITLGETQYF. CDR3 nucleotides: TGTGCCAGCAGCCCCATCACCCTGGGGGAGACCCAGTACTTC.

Only a few counts were recorded for this clonotype. The V and J genes are TRBV5-6 and TRBJ2-5, with D hard to call. Germline V gene sequence: CDR1 SGHDT, CDR2 YYEEEE. Trimming took off 2 bases at V and 2 bases at J, with 22 bases between the two ends. CDR3 size: 18 residues. The CDR3 sequence is CASSLRPLVPSRQETQYF. In DNA form, the CDR3 reads TGTGCCAGCAGCTTAAGACCCCTCGTGCCCTCGCGGCAAGAGACCCAGTACTTC. The whole variable domain, remainder taken from reference TRBV5-6 and TRBJ2-5, is DAGVTQSPTHLIKTRGQQVTLRCSPKSGHDTVSWYQQALGQGPQFIFQYYEEEERQRGNFPDRFSGHQFPNYSSELNVNALLLGDSALYLCASSLRPLVPSRQETQYFGPGTRLLVL.